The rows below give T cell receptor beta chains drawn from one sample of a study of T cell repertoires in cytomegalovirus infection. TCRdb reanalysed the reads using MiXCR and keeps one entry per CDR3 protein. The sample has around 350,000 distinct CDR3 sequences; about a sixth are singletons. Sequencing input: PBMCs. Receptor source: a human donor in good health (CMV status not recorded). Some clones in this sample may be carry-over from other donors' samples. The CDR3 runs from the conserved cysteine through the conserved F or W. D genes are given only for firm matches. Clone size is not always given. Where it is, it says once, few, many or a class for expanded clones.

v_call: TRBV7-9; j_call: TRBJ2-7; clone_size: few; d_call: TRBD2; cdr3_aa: CASRQRTSGDHEQYF; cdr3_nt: TGTGCCAGCAGACAAAGGACTAGCGGGGACCACGAGCAGTACTTC
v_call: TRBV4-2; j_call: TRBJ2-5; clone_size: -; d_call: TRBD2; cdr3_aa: CASSQRAGGQETQYF; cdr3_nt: TGTGCCAGCAGCCAGAGGGCGGGGGGGCAAGAGACCCAGTACTTC
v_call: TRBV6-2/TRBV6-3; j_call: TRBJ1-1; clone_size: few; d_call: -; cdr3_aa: CASSYPYEAFF; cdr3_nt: TGTGCCAGCAGTTACCCTTATGAAGCTTTCTTT
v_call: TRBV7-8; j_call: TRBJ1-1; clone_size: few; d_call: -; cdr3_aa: CASSLSRSEAFF; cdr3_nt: TGTGCCAGCAGCTTAAGTAGGTCTGAAGCTTTCTTT
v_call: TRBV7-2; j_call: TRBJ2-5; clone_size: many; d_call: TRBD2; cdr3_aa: CASSLWTSGGETQYF; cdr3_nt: TGTGCCAGCAGCTTATGGACTAGCGGGGGGGAGACCCAGTACTTC
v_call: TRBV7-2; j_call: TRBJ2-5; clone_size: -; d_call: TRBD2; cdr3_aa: CASSPERGRTPTLF; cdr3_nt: TGTGCCAGCAGCCCTGAACGCGGGAGGACGCCTACCCTTTTC
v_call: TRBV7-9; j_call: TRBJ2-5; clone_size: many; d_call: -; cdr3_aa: CSGASVGETQYF; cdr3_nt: TGCTCTGGGGCTAGCGTAGGAGAGACCCAGTACTTC
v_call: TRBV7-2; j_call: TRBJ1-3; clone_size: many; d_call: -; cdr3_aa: CASSPSGFSGNTIYF; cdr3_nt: TGTGCCAGCAGTCCCTCGGGTTTTTCTGGAAACACCATATATTTT
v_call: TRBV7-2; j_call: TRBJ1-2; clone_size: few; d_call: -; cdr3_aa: CASSFKGSGGGYTF; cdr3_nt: TGTGCCAGCAGCTTTAAGGGTTCCGGGGGCGGCTACACCTTC
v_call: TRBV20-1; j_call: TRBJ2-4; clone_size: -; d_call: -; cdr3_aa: CSASVGASGNIQYF; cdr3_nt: TGCAGTGCTAGTGTGGGGGCGTCGGGAAACATTCAGTACTTC
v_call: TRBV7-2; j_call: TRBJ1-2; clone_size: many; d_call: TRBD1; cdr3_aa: CASSLHTGGGYGYTF; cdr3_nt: TGTGCCAGCAGCTTACACACAGGGGGCGGCTATGGCTACACCTTC
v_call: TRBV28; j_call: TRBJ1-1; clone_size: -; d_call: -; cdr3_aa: CASSGVFMNTEAFF; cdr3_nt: TGTGCCAGCTCAGGGGTGTTCATGAACACTGAAGCTTTCTTT
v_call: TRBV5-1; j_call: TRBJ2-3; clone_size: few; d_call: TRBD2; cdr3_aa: CASSLVGEGPTDTQYF; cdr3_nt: TGCGCCAGCAGCTTGGTTGGGGAGGGCCCCACAGATACGCAGTATTTT
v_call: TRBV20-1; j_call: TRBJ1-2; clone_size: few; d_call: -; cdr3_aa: CSAREGNYGYTF; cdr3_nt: TGCAGTGCTAGGGAAGGGAACTATGGCTACACCTTC
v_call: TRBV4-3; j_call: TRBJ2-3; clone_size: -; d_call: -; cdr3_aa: CASSQAGHGTDTQYF; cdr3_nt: TGCGCCAGCAGCCAAGCGGGACACGGCACAGATACGCAGTATTTT
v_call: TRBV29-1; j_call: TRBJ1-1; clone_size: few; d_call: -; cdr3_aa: CSAGIGGDTEAFF; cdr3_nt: TGCAGCGCCGGCATCGGCGGTGACACTGAAGCTTTCTTT
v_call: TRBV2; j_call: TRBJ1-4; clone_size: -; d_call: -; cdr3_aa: CASRATNEKLFF; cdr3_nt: TGTGCCTCTCGTGCAACTAATGAAAAACTGTTTTTT
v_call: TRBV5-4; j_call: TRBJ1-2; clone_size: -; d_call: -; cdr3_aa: CASSLGGGPVNYGYTF; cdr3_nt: TGTGCCAGCAGCTTGGGTGGGGGTCCGGTCAACTATGGCTACACCTTC
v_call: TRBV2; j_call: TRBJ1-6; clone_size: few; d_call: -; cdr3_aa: CASSSNTDSPLHF; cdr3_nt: TGTGCCAGCAGTTCGAACACGGATTCACCCCTCCACTTT
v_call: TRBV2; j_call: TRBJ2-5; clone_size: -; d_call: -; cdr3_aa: CASSGSRQSFETQYF; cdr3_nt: TGTGCCAGCAGTGGCTCAAGGCAAAGTTTCGAGACCCAGTACTTC
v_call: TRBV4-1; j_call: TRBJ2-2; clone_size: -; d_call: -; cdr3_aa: CASSQQTVNTGELFF; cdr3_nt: TGCGCCAGCAGCCAACAAACAGTGAACACCGGGGAGCTGTTTTTT
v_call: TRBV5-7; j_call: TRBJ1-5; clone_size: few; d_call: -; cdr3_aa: CASSPDDQDILPPYSNQPQHF; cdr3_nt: TGTGCCAGCAGCCCAGACGACCAGGACATACTCCCCCCCTATAGCAATCAGCCCCAGCATTTT
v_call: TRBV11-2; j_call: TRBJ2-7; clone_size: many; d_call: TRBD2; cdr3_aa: CASSWTGTSGSYEQYF; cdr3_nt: TGTGCCAGCAGCTGGACCGGGACTAGCGGGAGCTACGAGCAGTACTTC
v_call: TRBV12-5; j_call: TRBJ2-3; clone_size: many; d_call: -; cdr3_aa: CASQGVTDTQYF; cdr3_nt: TGTGCTAGCCAAGGGGTAACAGATACGCAGTATTTT
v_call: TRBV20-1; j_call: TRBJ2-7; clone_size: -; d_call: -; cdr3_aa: CSARGGLTYYEQYF; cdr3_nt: TGCAGTGCTAGAGGGGGGTTAACTTACTACGAGCAGTACTTC
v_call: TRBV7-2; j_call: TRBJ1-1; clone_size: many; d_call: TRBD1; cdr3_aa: CASSPDRADTEAFF; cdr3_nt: TGTGCCAGCAGCCCTGACAGGGCAGACACTGAAGCTTTCTTT
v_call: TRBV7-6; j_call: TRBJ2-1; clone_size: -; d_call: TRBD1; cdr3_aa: CASSLVGDRYYNEQFF; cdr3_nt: TGTGCCAGCAGCTTAGTGGGGGACAGATACTACAATGAGCAGTTCTTC
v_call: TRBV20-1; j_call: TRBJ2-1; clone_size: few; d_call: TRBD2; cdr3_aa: CSAARLAGYNEQFF; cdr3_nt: TGCAGTGCGGCCCGACTAGCGGGGTACAATGAGCAGTTCTTC
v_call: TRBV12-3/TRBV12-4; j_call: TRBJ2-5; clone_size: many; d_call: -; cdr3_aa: CASNLGLVETQYF; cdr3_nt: TGTGCCAGCAATTTGGGCTTGGTCGAGACCCAGTACTTC
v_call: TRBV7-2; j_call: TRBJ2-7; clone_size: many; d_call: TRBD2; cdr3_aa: CASSLVTSGSYEQYF; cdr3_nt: TGTGCCAGCAGCTTAGTAACTAGCGGCTCCTACGAGCAGTACTTC
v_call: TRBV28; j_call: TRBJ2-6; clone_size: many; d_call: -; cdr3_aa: CASSSTAANVLTF; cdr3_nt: TGTGCCAGCAGTTCTACCGCCGCCAACGTCCTGACTTTC
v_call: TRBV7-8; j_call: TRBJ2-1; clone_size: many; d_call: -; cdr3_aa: CASSLAGGYNEQFF; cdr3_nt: TGTGCCAGCAGCTTAGCGGGGGGCTACAATGAGCAGTTCTTC
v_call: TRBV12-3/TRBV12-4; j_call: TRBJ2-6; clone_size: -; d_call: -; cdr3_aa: CASRSSSGANVLTF; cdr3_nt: TGTGCCAGCAGGAGCTCCTCTGGGGCCAACGTCCTGACTTTC
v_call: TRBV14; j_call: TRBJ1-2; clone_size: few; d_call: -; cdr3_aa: CASSQDERRIYGYTF; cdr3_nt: TGTGCCAGCAGCCAAGATGAGCGCAGGATCTATGGCTACACCTTC
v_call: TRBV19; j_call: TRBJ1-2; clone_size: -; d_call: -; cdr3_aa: CASEVDGYGYTF; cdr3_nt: TGTGCCAGCGAGGTAGACGGATATGGCTACACATTC
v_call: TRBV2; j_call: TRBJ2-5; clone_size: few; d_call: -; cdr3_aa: CARGGTQYF; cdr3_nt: TGTGCCAGAGGGGGGACCCAGTACTTC
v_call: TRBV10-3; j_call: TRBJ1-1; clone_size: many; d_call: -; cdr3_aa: CAISESRDANEAFF; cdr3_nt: TGTGCCATCAGTGAGTCCAGGGACGCCAATGAAGCTTTCTTT
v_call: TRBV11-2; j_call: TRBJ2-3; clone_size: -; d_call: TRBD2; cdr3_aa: CASRRAGLAVDTQYF; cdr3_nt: TGTGCCAGCAGACGCGCGGGACTAGCTGTAGATACGCAGTATTTT
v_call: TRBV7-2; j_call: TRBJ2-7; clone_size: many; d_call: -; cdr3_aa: CASSLFPRGARYEQYF; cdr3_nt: TGTGCCAGCAGCTTATTTCCCAGGGGCGCCAGATACGAGCAGTACTTC
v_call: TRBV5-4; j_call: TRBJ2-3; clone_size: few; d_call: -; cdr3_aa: CASRAGQRNTDTQYF; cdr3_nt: TGTGCCAGCAGGGCCGGACAGCGCAACACAGATACGCAGTATTTT
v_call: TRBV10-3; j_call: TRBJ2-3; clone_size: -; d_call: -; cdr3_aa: CATTPGAGADTQYF; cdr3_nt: TGTGCCACCACTCCGGGGGCCGGGGCAGATACGCAGTATTTT
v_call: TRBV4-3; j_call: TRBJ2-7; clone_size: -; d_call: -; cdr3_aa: CASSQERYGSAYEQYF; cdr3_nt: TGCGCCAGCAGCCAAGAACGATACGGCAGCGCCTACGAGCAGTACTTC
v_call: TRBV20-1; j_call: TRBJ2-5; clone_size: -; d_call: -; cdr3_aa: CSARVGRQETQYF; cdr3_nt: TGCAGTGCTAGAGTGGGGCGGCAAGAGACCCAGTACTTC
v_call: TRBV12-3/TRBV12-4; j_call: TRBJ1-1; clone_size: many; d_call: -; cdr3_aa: CASSLDRTEEAFF; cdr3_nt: TGTGCCAGCAGTTTAGACCGGACAGAGGAAGCTTTCTTT
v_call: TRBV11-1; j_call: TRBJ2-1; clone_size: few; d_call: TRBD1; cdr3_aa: CASGSRATGWNEQFF; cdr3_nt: TGTGCCAGCGGATCCCGGGCGACAGGGTGGAATGAGCAGTTCTTC
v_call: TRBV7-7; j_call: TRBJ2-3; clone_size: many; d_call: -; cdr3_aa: CASSFKLTDTQYF; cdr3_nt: TGTGCCAGCAGCTTCAAGCTCACAGATACGCAGTATTTT
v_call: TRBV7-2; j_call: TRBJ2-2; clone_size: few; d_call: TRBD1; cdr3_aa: CASSSRDRGNTGELFF; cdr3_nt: TGTGCCAGCAGCTCTAGGGACAGGGGGAACACCGGGGAGCTGTTTTTT
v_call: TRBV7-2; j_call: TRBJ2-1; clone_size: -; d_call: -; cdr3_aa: CASSLVDSAEQFF; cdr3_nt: TGTGCCAGCAGCTTAGTCGATAGTGCTGAGCAGTTCTTC
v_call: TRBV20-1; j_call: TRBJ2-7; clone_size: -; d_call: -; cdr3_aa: CSARSAPGARDEQYF; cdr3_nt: TGCAGTGCTAGATCCGCCCCGGGAGCAAGGGACGAGCAGTACTTC
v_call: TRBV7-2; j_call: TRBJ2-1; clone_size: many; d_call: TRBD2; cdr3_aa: CASSLALLAGGSASYNEQFF; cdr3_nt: TGTGCCAGCAGCTTAGCCCTTTTAGCGGGAGGGTCCGCCTCCTACAATGAGCAGTTCTTC
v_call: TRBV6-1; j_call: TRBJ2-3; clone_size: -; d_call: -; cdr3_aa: CASRQRGQQYF; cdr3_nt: TGTGCCAGCAGGCAGAGGGGACAGCAGTATTTT
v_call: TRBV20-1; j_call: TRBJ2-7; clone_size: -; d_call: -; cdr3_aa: CSASSRGTGEQYF; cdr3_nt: TGCAGTGCTAGTTCCAGGGGGACTGGGGAGCAGTACTTC
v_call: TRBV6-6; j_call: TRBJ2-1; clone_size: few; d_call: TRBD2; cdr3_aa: CASGAGGGLYNEQFF; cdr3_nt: TGTGCCAGTGGAGCGGGAGGGGGCCTCTACAATGAGCAGTTCTTC
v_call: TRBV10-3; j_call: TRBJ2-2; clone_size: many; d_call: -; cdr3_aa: CAAWTTNTGELFF; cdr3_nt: TGTGCCGCCTGGACAACGAACACCGGGGAGCTGTTTTTT
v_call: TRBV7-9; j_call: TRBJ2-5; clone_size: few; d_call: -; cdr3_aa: CASSPDRWQYQETQYF; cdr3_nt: TGTGCCAGCAGCCCGGACCGATGGCAGTACCAAGAGACCCAGTACTTC
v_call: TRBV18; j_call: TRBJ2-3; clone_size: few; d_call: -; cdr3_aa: CASSPGDGDTQYF; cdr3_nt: TGTGCCAGCTCACCAGGTGACGGGGATACGCAGTATTTT
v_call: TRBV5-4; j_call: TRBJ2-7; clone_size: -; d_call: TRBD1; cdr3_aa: CASSPDRVTHEQYF; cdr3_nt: TGTGCCAGCAGCCCGGACAGGGTTACCCACGAGCAGTACTTC
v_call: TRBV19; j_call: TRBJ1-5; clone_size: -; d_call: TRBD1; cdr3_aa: CASSLRTGLQPQHF; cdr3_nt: TGTGCCAGTAGTTTAAGGACAGGGCTTCAGCCCCAGCATTTT